Presented here are 9 T cell receptor beta chains from one specimen sequenced in a study of cytomegalovirus exposure and HLA in healthy donors. Primers: 60 Vbeta forward and 13 Jbeta reverse. The assay was immunoSEQ multiplex PCR, and TCRdb's table has in-frame clones only and misses some. The repertoire holds about 130,000 clones, about 81% seen once, with 5% to 7% in the top ten. What was sequenced was PBMCs. These receptors were collected from a woman in her thirties or forties in good health and CMV-seropositive.

This chain joins TRBV6-5 and TRBJ2-7; the match to TRBD2 covers 9 bases. Trimming removed 7 bases from V and 2 bases from J; junction bases left unmatched: 6. In germline, CDR1 is MNHEY, CDR2 SVGAGI. This CDR3 region has 14 residues. The CDR3 sequence is CASTPQREAYEQYF. The CDR3 coding sequence is TGTGCCAGCACTCCCCAGCGGGAGGCCTACGAGCAGTACTTC.

J is TRBJ1-6 and V is TRBV5-4; tentative D call: TRBD1 (6 bases). This CDR3 is built from 16 residues. Germline CDR1 and CDR2: SGHNT and YYREEE (reference sequence). Trimming pared 0 bases from V and 6 bases from J, leaving 13 bases between. CDR3: CASSLGEGVGNSPLHF. As DNA, the CDR3 is TGTGCCAGCAGCTTGGGGGAGGGGGTCGGTAATTCACCCCTCCACTTT.

CDR3 sequence reads: CASSSFPVGGEAGYTF. Here the CDR3 DNA reads TGTGCCAGCAGTTCCTTCCCCGTGGGGGGGGAAGCGGGCTACACCTTC. The J gene is TRBJ1-2, the V gene TRBV28; possibly TRBD1 for D (5 bases). The CDR3 spans 16 residues. V lost 4 bases and J 8 bases, leaving 23 bases between the germline ends. Per the germline V gene, CDR1 is MDHEN and CDR2 is SYDVKM.

J is TRBJ1-4 and V is TRBV10-1; 12 positions match TRBD1. The V segment lost 8 bases and the J segment 4 bases; nucleotides outside the gene matches: 17. CDR1 and CDR2 (germline): WNHNN, SYGVQD (reference sequence). The CDR3 consists of 19 residues. The CDR3 bases are TGCGCCAGCCGGACTACAGCCGGGACAGGGGGCGAGGGTAATGAAAAACTGTTTTTT. It is translated as CASRTTAGTGGEGNEKLFF.

The chain couples TRBV11-2 to TRBJ2-7; D is ambiguous. Between the trimmed V and J ends, which lost 5 bases and 5 bases, there was a span of 19 bases. This CDR3 is built from 15 residues. Germline assignment: CDR1 SGHAT and CDR2 FQNNGV. CDR3 sequence (DNA): TGTGCCAGCAGCCCCGCCTCTAGGAGTCTCGACGAGCAGTACTTC. Amino acids: CASSPASRSLDEQYF.

In this sample, this clone turned up once. The J gene is TRBJ2-7, the V gene TRBV6-1; 11 bases match TRBD2. The CDR3 loop spans 14 amino acids. Germline-derived CDR1 and CDR2 are MNHNS and SASEGT. V dropped 6 bases and J dropped 3; count of bases not matched to a gene: 4. The CDR3 region is CASRTGTSGYEQYF. Written as DNA, the CDR3 is TGTGCCAGCAGAACCGGGACTAGCGGCTACGAGCAGTACTTC.

V gene TRBV29-1 combines with J gene TRBJ2-1; D perhaps matches TRBD2 (6 bases). The CDR3 runs to 14 residues. Between the trimmed V and J ends, which lost 4 bases and 6 bases, there was a span of 16 bases. Germline CDR1 reads SQVTM; CDR2 reads ANQGSEA. The chain's CDR3 is CSVVSSLAINEQFF. CDR3 nucleotides: TGCAGCGTTGTTTCCTCCCTAGCGATCAATGAGCAGTTCTTC.

The CDR3 sequence is CASSSLQGTHEQFF. CDR3 DNA sequence: TGTGCCAGCAGTTCGCTCCAGGGAACCCATGAGCAGTTCTTC. The chain uses TRBV27 and TRBJ2-1; D perhaps matches TRBD1 (5 bases). The V gene's germline CDR1 is MNHEY and CDR2 SMNVEV (reference sequence). CDR3 size: 14 residues. The V end was cut by 4 bases, the J end by 8 bases, with 15 bases between.

The genes are TRBV11-2 and TRBJ1-1, with D perhaps TRBD1 (5 bases). CDR3 length equals 14 residues. Germline CDR1 SGHAT, CDR2 FQNNGV. V lost 11 bases, J lost 3 bases, and 19 bases lay in between. CDR3 sequence: CAVTKGVLHTEAFF. In nucleotides, the CDR3 is TGTGCCGTAACAAAAGGGGTATTACACACTGAAGCTTTCTTT.